The entry below gives a single T cell receptor beta chain sequence along with its context. Mismatch with germline at one junction end may stem from a read error. The sample belongs to a study of blood T cell repertoires in COVID-19. Study as a whole: Whether acute or convalescent, the COVID-19 samples came from the United States, Italy and Spain. T cells, B-cell-depleted T cells, or PBMCs provided the cDNA or gDNA that served as material.

In the authors' workflow: Reference gene primer amplification yielded estimated nucleated cell counts. Libraries were prepared by immunoSEQ multiplex PCR; TCRdb keeps only in-frame clonotypes and omits some of them. D and trimming were read from the DNA, whereas the V and J calls and clone size are those reported in that table. The sample consists of around 72,000 clones, 70% to 90% of them appearing once. Sequencing was done on a sample of peripheral blood. The clonotype comes from a middle-aged man with acute or convalescent COVID-19.

CDR3 in DNA: TGTACCAGCAGCGAACAGGGGGAGCAGTACTTC. This codes for CTSSEQGEQYF. This chain uses TRBV2 with TRBJ2-7, with 7 bases identical to TRBD1. Germline CDR1 reads SNHLY; CDR2 reads FYNNEI. This CDR3 spans 11 amino acids.